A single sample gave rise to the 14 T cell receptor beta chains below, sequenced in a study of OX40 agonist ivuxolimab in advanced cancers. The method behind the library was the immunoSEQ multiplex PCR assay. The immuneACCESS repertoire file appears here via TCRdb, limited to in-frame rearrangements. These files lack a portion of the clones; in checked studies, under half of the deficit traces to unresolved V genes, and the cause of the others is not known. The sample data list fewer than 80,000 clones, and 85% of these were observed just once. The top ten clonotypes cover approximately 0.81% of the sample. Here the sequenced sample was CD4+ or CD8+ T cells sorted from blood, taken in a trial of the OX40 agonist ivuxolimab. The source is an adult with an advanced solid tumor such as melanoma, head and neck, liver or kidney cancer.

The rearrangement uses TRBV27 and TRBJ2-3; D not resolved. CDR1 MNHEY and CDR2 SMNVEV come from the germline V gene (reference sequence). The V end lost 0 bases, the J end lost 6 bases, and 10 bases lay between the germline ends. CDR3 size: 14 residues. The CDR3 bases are TGTGCCAGCAGTTTATCGTTGGGAATCGATACGCAGTATTTT. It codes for CASSLSLGIDTQYF.

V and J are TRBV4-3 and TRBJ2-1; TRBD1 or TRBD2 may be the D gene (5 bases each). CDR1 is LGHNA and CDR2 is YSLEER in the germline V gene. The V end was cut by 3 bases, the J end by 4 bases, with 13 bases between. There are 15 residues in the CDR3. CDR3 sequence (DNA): TGCGCCAGCAGCCATCCGGGACGGTCATACAATGAGCAGTTCTTC. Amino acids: CASSHPGRSYNEQFF.

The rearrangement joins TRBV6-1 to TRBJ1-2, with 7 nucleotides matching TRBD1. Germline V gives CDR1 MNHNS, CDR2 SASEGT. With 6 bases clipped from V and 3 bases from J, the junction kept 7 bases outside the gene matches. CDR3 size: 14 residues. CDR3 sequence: CASRRQGSDYGYTF. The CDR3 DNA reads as TGTGCCAGCAGAAGACAGGGATCGGACTATGGCTACACCTTC.

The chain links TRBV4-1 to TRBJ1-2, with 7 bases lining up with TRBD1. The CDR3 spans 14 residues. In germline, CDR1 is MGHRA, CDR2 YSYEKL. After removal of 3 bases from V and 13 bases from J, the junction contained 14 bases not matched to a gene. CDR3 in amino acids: CASSQFVRDSWSTF. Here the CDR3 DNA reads TGCGCCAGCAGCCAGTTTGTCCGGGACAGTTGGAGCACCTTC.

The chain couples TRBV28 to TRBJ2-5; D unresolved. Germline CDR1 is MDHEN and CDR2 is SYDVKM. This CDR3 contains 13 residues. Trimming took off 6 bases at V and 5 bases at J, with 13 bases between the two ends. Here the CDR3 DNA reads TGTGCCAGCAGCCCCAGTCATAGGGAGACCCAGTACTTC. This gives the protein CASSPSHRETQYF.

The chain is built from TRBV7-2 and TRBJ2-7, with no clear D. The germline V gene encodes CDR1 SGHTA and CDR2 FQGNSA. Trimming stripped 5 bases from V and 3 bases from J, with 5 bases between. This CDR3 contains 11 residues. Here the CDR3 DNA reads TGTGCCAGCAGCGTTGACTACGAGCAGTACTTC. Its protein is CASSVDYEQYF.

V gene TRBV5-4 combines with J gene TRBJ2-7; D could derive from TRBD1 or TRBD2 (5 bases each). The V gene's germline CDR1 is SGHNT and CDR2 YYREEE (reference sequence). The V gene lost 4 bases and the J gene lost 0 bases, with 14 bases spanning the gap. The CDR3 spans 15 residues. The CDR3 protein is CASSRPAGSSYEQYF. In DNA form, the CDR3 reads TGTGCCAGCAGCCGCCCGGCAGGGAGCTCCTACGAGCAGTACTTC.

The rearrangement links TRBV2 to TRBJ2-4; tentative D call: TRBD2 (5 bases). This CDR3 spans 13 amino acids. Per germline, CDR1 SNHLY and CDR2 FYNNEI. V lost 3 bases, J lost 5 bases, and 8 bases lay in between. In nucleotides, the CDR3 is TGTGCCAGCAGTGACGGGGTGGAAAACATTCAGTACTTC. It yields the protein CASSDGVENIQYF.

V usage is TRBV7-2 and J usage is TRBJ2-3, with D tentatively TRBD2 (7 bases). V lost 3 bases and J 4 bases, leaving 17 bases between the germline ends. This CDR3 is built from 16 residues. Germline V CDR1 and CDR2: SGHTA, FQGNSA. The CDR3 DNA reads TGTGCCAGCAGCTTTTTCTCGGGGGGCCGGCCAGATACGCAGTATTTT. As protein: CASSFFSGGRPDTQYF.

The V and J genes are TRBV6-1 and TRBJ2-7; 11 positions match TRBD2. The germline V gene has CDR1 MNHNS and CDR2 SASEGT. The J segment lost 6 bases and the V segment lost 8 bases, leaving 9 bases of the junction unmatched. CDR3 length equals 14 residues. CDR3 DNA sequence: TGTGCCAGCGAATCTAGCGGGGGGACTCGCGAGCAGTACTTC. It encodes CASESSGGTREQYF.

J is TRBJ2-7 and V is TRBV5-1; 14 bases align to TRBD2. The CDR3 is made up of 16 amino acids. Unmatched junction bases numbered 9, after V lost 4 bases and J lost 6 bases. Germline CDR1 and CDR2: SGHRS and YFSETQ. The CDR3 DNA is TGCGCCAGCAGCCTCCGGACTAGCGGGGGGCAAAGCGAGCAGTACTTC. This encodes CASSLRTSGGQSEQYF.

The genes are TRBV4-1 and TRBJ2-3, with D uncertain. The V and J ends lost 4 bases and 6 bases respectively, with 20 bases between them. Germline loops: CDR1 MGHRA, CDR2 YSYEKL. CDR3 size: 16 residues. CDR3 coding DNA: TGCGCCAGCAGCCCCTACCCAAACGCGGCTGACGATACGCAGTATTTT. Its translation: CASSPYPNAADDTQYF.

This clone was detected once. Written as DNA, the CDR3 is TGTGCCAGCAGTGACGAGTATGGCTACACCTTC. It encodes CASSDEYGYTF. The J gene is TRBJ1-2, the V gene TRBV6-4; no firm D call. The CDR3 extends over 11 amino acids. Germline V gene lookup returns CDR1 MRHNA and CDR2 SNTAGT. V shed 2 bases and J shed 5 bases, with 3 bases lying between them.

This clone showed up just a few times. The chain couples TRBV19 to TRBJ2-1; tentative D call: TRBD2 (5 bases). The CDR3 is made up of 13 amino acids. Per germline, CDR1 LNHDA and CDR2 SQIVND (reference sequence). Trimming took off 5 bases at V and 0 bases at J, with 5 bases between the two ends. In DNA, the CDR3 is TGTGCCAGTAGTCGGGACTCCTACAATGAGCAGTTCTTC. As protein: CASSRDSYNEQFF.